Listed below are T cell receptor beta chains from one sample, sequenced in a study of PD-1 blockade in classical Hodgkin lymphoma. TCRdb's copy holds only in-frame clones and misses some; the assay was immunoSEQ multiplex PCR. The data show about 18,000 clones, approximately 83% seen once. Source: peripheral blood mononuclear cells (PBMCs), taken before the fourth cycle of nivolumab. Receptors were obtained from a human donor with classical Hodgkin lymphoma. Both conserved end residues are trimmed from each CDR3. Each record gives: J gene, V gene, D gene, CDR3 protein. D genes are given only for firm matches.

J gene: TRBJ1-4
V gene: TRBV2
D gene: .
CDR3 protein: ASWNEKLF

J gene: TRBJ1-2
V gene: TRBV19
D gene: TRBD1
CDR3 protein: ASSSGTGLPT

J gene: TRBJ2-5
V gene: TRBV4-3
D gene: .
CDR3 protein: ASSQDTGETQY

J gene: TRBJ2-3
V gene: TRBV28
D gene: TRBD1
CDR3 protein: ASSPGGRPTDTQY

J gene: TRBJ2-5
V gene: TRBV25-1
D gene: TRBD1
CDR3 protein: ASTAGQGWETQY

J gene: TRBJ2-5
V gene: TRBV5-1
D gene: .
CDR3 protein: ASSPWDIQETQY

J gene: TRBJ1-2
V gene: TRBV11-2
D gene: .
CDR3 protein: ASSFHTGNYGYT

J gene: TRBJ1-1
V gene: TRBV4-3
D gene: .
CDR3 protein: ASSQVGGNTEAF

J gene: TRBJ2-5
V gene: TRBV7-8
D gene: TRBD1
CDR3 protein: ASSEPGGTGETQY

J gene: TRBJ1-4
V gene: TRBV5-1
D gene: .
CDR3 protein: ASSAGGTNEKLF

J gene: TRBJ1-2
V gene: TRBV6-5
D gene: TRBD1
CDR3 protein: ASNNRGLEDGYT

J gene: TRBJ2-7
V gene: TRBV27
D gene: TRBD1
CDR3 protein: ASSLSSGGYEQY

J gene: TRBJ1-1
V gene: TRBV5-1
D gene: .
CDR3 protein: ASSLGGQETRAF

J gene: TRBJ1-1
V gene: TRBV7-9
D gene: .
CDR3 protein: ASSLIGAEAF

J gene: TRBJ1-2
V gene: TRBV7-2
D gene: .
CDR3 protein: ASSSEAVTLYGYT

J gene: TRBJ2-3
V gene: TRBV29-1
D gene: TRBD2
CDR3 protein: SAPGLAGGGGTDTQY

J gene: TRBJ1-2
V gene: TRBV15
D gene: .
CDR3 protein: ATSRDPYYGYT

J gene: TRBJ1-5
V gene: TRBV5-1
D gene: TRBD1
CDR3 protein: ASSLSGQLNQPQH

J gene: TRBJ2-1
V gene: TRBV19
D gene: TRBD2
CDR3 protein: ASSTGLAVNEQF

J gene: TRBJ2-3
V gene: TRBV11-2
D gene: TRBD2
CDR3 protein: ASSFKRGGNRGTDTQY

J gene: TRBJ2-3
V gene: TRBV5-4
D gene: .
CDR3 protein: ASSLVWLTESTDTQY

J gene: TRBJ1-1
V gene: TRBV6-1
D gene: .
CDR3 protein: ASRDRLNTEAF

J gene: TRBJ2-7
V gene: TRBV7-8
D gene: .
CDR3 protein: ASSLVGQGTAEQY

J gene: TRBJ2-7
V gene: TRBV6-1
D gene: .
CDR3 protein: ASGYEQY

J gene: TRBJ1-2
V gene: TRBV5-4
D gene: TRBD1
CDR3 protein: ASSLGGGQGASNYGYT

J gene: TRBJ2-7
V gene: TRBV9
D gene: .
CDR3 protein: ASSVGDTFSYEQY

J gene: TRBJ2-1
V gene: TRBV4-3
D gene: .
CDR3 protein: ASSQDAGYEQF

J gene: TRBJ2-1
V gene: TRBV5-1
D gene: .
CDR3 protein: ASSFQGNEQF

J gene: TRBJ2-1
V gene: TRBV5-5
D gene: TRBD1
CDR3 protein: ASSFWQGAIDSEQF

J gene: TRBJ2-1
V gene: TRBV15
D gene: TRBD2
CDR3 protein: ATSRDGASGGSNEQF

J gene: TRBJ2-3
V gene: TRBV5-1
D gene: .
CDR3 protein: ASSLSGGQGDTQY

J gene: TRBJ2-3
V gene: TRBV7-9
D gene: .
CDR3 protein: ASSLATGSADTQY

J gene: TRBJ1-2
V gene: TRBV7-2
D gene: TRBD1
CDR3 protein: ASRPGQGVGGYT

J gene: TRBJ1-5
V gene: TRBV7-9
D gene: .
CDR3 protein: ASSLSGDQPQH

J gene: TRBJ1-6
V gene: TRBV7-8
D gene: .
CDR3 protein: ASSLSTGSSYNSPLH

J gene: TRBJ1-1
V gene: TRBV7-8
D gene: .
CDR3 protein: ASSLLGGGNTEAF

J gene: TRBJ2-3
V gene: TRBV12-5
D gene: TRBD1
CDR3 protein: ASGLLTGPRDREKTVDTQY

J gene: TRBJ2-1
V gene: TRBV5-1
D gene: TRBD1
CDR3 protein: ASTAGTGYNEQF

J gene: TRBJ1-1
V gene: TRBV5-1
D gene: .
CDR3 protein: ASSLGTTNTEAF

J gene: TRBJ1-1
V gene: TRBV10-3
D gene: .
CDR3 protein: AISETGLNTEAF

J gene: TRBJ2-7
V gene: TRBV25-1
D gene: .
CDR3 protein: ASSRDSGAYEQY

J gene: TRBJ2-2
V gene: TRBV28
D gene: .
CDR3 protein: ASRAPGPPDTGELF

J gene: TRBJ2-2
V gene: TRBV6-5
D gene: TRBD2
CDR3 protein: ASRTSGNTGELF

J gene: TRBJ2-3
V gene: TRBV10-3
D gene: TRBD2
CDR3 protein: AISAGGGRTDTQY

J gene: TRBJ2-2
V gene: TRBV5-1
D gene: .
CDR3 protein: ASSLDLAGNTGELF

J gene: TRBJ1-1
V gene: TRBV29-1
D gene: .
CDR3 protein: SVEATQGGVSTEAF

J gene: TRBJ1-2
V gene: TRBV7-8
D gene: .
CDR3 protein: ASSPLQRNYGYT

J gene: TRBJ2-3
V gene: TRBV7-9
D gene: .
CDR3 protein: ASSQDRQATDTQY

J gene: TRBJ2-5
V gene: TRBV5-1
D gene: .
CDR3 protein: ASSLAARTSETQY

J gene: TRBJ1-1
V gene: TRBV4-2
D gene: .
CDR3 protein: ASSQDRGGDRAF